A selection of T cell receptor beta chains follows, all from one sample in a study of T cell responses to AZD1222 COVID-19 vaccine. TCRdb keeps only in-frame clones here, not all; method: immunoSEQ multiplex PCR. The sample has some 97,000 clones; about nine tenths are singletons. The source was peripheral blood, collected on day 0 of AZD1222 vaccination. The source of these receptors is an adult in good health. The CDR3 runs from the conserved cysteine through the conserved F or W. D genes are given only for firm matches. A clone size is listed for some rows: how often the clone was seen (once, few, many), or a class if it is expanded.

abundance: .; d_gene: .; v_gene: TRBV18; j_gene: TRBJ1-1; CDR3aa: CASSPRALSGTSNTEAFF; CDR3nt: TGTGCCAGCTCACCACGGGCTCTATCCGGAACCTCGAACACTGAAGCTTTCTTT
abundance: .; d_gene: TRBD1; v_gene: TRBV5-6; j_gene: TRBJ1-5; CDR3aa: CASSQQGIGGNQPQHF; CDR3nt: TGTGCCAGCAGCCAACAGGGGATAGGTGGCAATCAGCCCCAGCATTTT
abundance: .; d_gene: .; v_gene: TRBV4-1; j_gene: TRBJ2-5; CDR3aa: CASSQDRGGETQYF; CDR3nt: TGCGCCAGCAGCCAAGATCGGGGTGGCGAGACCCAGTACTTC
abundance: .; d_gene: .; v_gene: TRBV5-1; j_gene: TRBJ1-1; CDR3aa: CASSLNWGNTEAFF; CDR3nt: TGCGCCAGCAGCTTGAATTGGGGGAACACTGAAGCTTTCTTT
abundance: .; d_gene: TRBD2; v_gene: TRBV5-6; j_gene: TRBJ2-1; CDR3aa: CASSVTSGRYNEQFF; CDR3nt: TGTGCCAGCAGTGTGACTAGCGGAAGATACAATGAGCAGTTCTTC
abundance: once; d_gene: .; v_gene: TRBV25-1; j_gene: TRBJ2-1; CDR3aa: CASSELQGIQGEQFF; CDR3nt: TGTGCCAGCAGTGAATTACAGGGAATACAGGGTGAGCAGTTCTTC
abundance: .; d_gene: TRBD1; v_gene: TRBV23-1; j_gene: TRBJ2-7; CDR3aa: CASSQSSRGLYEQYF; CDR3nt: TGCGCCAGCAGTCAATCGAGTAGGGGGCTCTACGAGCAGTACTTC
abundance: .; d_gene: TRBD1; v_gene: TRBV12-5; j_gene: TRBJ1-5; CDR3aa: CASGLVGKNPGQGADQPQHF; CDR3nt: TGTGCTAGTGGTTTGGTGGGAAAAAACCCGGGACAGGGCGCTGATCAGCCCCAGCATTTT
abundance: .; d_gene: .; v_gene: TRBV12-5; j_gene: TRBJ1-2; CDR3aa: CASALVVGEGYTF; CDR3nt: TGTGCTAGTGCCCTGGTAGTCGGAGAAGGCTACACCTTC
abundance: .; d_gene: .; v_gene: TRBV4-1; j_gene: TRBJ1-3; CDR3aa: CASSQDGGNGNTIYF; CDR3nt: TGCGCCAGCAGCCAAGATGGGGGAAATGGAAACACCATATATTTT
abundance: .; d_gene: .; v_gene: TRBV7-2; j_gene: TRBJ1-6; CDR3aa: CASSLGAGTNSPLHF; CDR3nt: TGTGCCAGCAGCCTTGGGGCAGGGACCAATTCACCCCTCCACTTT
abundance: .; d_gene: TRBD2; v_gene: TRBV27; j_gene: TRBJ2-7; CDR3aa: CASSSRWGGYEQYF; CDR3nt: TGTGCCAGCAGTTCCAGGTGGGGAGGGTACGAGCAGTACTTC
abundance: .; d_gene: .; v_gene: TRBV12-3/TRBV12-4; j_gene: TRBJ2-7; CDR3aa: CASSLTSSYEQYF; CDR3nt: TGTGCCAGCAGTTTAACCAGCTCCTACGAGCAGTACTTC
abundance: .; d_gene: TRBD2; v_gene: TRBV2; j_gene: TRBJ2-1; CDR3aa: CASSGLGTSGTGGNEQFF; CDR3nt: TGTGCCAGCAGCGGCCTAGGGACTAGCGGGACAGGGGGGAATGAGCAGTTCTTC
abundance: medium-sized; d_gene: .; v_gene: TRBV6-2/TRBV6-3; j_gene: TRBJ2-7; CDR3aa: CASSYSAAEGDEQYF; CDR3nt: TGTGCCAGCAGTTACTCGGCGGCGGAGGGTGACGAGCAGTACTTC
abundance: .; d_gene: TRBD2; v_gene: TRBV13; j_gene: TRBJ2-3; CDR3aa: CASSPTSGGPDTQYF; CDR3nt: TGTGCCAGCAGCCCCACTAGCGGGGGTCCAGATACGCAGTATTTT
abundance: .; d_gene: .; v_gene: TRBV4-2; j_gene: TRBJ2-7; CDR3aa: CASSQDKSSYEQYF; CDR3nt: TGTGCCAGCAGCCAAGATAAGAGCTCCTACGAGCAGTACTTC
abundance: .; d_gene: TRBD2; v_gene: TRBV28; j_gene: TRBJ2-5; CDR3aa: CASSFVAGETQYF; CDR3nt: TGTGCCAGCAGTTTCGTAGCGGGAGAGACCCAGTACTTC
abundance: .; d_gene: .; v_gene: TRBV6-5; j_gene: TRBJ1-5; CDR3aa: CASRQGSNQPQHF; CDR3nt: TGTGCCAGCAGACAGGGAAGCAATCAGCCCCAGCATTTT
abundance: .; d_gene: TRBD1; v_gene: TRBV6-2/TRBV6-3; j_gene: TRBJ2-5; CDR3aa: CASSATNRGETQYF; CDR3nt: TGTGCCAGCAGTGCCACAAACAGGGGAGAGACCCAGTACTTC
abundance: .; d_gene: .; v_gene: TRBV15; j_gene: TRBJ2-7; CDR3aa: CATSDYRVGYEQYF; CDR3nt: TGTGCCACCAGCGACTACAGGGTAGGCTACGAGCAGTACTTC
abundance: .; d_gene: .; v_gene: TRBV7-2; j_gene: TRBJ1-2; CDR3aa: CASKAYTGNGYTF; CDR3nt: TGTGCCAGCAAAGCTTATACAGGGAATGGCTACACCTTC
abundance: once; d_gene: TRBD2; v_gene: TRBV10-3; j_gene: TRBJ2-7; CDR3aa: CAISPGLAASGEQYF; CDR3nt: TGTGCCATCAGTCCTGGGCTAGCGGCCTCGGGGGAGCAGTACTTC
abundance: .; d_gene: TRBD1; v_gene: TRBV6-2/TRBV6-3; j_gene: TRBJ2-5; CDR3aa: CASSYSRAGGETQYF; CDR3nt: TGTGCCAGCAGTTACTCGCGGGCAGGGGGTGAGACCCAGTACTTC
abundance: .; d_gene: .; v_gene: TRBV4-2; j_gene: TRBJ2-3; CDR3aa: CASSQGVAPDTQYF; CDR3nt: TGTGCCAGCAGCCAGGGGGTAGCCCCAGATACGCAGTATTTT
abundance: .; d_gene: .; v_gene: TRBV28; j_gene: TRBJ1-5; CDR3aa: CASSTKSRVGQPQHF; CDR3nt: TGTGCCAGCTCCACAAAAAGTAGGGTCGGGCAGCCCCAGCATTTT
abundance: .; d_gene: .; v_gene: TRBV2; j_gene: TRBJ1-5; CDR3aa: CASSDWIGGKDQPQHF; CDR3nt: TGTGCCAGCAGTGATTGGATTGGGGGGAAAGATCAGCCCCAGCATTTT
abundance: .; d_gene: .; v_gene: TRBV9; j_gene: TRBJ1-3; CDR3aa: CASSVQGTAGNTIYF; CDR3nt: TGTGCCAGCAGCGTCCAGGGGACCGCCGGAAACACCATATATTTT
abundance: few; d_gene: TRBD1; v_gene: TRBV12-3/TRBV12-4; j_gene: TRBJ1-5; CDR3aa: CASSEGAGQPQHF; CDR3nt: TGTGCCAGCAGTGAGGGGGCAGGTCAGCCCCAGCATTTT
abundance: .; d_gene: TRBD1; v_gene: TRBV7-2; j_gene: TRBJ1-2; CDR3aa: CASSDVGTGGRKCTF; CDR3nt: TGTGCCAGCAGCGACGTGGGGACAGGGGGCAGAAAATGCACCTTC
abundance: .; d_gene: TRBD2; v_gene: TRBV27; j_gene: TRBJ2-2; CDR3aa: CASTLAGGPITGELFF; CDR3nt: TGTGCCAGCACCTTAGCGGGAGGGCCGATCACCGGGGAGCTGTTTTTT